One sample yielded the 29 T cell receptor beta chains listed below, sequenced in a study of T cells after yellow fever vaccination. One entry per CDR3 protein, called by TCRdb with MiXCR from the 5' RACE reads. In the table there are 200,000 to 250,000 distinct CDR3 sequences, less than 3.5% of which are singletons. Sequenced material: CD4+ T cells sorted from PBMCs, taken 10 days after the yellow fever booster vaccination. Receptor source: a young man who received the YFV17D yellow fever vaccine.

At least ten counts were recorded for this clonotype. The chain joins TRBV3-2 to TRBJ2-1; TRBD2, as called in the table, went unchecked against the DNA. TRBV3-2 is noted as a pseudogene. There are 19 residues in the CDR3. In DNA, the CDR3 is TGTGCCAGCAGCCACCCCGGTAAGCGGGGGGGCAAAGCCTACAATGAGCAGTTCTTC. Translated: CASSHPGKRGGKAYNEQFF.

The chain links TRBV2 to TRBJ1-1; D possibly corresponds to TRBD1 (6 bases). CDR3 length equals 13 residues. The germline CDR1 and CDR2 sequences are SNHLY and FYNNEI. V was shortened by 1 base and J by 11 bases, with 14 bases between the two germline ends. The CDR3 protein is CASSEEGGLVAFF. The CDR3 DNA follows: TGTGCCAGCAGTGAAGAGGGGGGGTTGGTGGCTTTCTTT.

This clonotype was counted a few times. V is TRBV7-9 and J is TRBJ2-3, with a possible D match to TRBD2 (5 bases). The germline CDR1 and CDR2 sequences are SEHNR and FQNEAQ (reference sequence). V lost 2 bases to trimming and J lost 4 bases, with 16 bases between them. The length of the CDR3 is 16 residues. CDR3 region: CASSLRAAGGADTQYF. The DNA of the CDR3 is TGTGCCAGCAGCTTACGTGCGGCCGGAGGAGCAGATACGCAGTATTTT.

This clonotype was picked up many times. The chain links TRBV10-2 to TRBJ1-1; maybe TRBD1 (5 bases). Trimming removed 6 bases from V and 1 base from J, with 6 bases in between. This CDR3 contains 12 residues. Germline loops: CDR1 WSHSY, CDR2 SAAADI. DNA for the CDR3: TGCGCCAGCAGGACAGAGAACACTGAAGCTTTCTTT. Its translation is CASRTENTEAFF.

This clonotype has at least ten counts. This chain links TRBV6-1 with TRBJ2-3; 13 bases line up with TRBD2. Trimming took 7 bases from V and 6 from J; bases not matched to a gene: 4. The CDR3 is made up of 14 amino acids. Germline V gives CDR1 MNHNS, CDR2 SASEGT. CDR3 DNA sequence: TGTGCCAGCAAGGGACTAGCGGGGTTGGATACGCAGTATTTT. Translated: CASKGLAGLDTQYF.

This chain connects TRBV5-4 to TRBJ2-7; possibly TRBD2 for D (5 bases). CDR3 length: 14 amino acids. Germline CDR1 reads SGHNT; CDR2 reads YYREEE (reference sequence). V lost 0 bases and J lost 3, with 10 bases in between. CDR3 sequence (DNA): TGTGCCAGCAGCTTGGCCACGGGAAACTACGAGCAGTACTTC. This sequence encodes CASSLATGNYEQYF.

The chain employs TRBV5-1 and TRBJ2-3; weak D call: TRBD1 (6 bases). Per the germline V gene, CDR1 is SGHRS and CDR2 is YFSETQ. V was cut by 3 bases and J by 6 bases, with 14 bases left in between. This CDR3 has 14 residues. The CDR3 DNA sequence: TGCGCCAGCAGCTACCAGGGGAGCATGGATACGCAGTATTTT. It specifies CASSYQGSMDTQYF.

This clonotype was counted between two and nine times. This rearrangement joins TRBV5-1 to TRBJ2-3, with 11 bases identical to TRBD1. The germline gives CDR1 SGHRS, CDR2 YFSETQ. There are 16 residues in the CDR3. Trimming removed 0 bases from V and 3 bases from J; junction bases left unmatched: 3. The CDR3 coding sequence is TGCGCCAGCAGCTTGGAAGGACAGGGGGCAACAGATACGCAGTATTTT. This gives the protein CASSLEGQGATDTQYF.

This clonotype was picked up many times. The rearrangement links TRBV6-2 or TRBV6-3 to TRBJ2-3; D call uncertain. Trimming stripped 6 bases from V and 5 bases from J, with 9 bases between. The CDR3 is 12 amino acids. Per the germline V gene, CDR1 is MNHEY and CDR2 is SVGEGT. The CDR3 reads CASSNSGDTQYF. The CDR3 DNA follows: TGTGCCAGCAGCAATTCCGGAGATACGCAGTATTTT.

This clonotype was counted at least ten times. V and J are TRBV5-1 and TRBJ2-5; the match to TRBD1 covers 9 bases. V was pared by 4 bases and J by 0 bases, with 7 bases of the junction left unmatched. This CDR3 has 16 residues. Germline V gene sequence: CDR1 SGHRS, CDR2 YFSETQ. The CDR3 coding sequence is TGCGCCAGCAGCAGAACGGGACAGGGAGACCAAGAGACCCAGTACTTC. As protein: CASSRTGQGDQETQYF.

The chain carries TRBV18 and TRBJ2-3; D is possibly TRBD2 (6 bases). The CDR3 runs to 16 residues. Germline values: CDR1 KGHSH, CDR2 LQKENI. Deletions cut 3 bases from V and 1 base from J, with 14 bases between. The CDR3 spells CASSPLRDSRTDTQYF. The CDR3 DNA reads TGTGCCAGCTCACCCCTCCGGGACTCCCGCACAGATACGCAGTATTTT.

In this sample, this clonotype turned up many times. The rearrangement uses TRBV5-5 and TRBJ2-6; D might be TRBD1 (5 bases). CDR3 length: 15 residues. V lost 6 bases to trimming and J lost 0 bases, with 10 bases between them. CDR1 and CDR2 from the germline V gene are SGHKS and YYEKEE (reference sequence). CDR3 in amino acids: CASTRQSSGANVLTF. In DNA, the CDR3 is TGTGCCAGCACTCGACAGAGCTCTGGGGCCAACGTCCTGACTTTC.

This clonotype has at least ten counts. The CDR3 DNA sequence: TGTGCCAGCAGCTACAGCAGGGAAACTGAAGCTTTCTTT. Translated, it gives CASSYSRETEAFF. The chain links TRBV11-2 to TRBJ1-1, with D tentatively TRBD1 (5 bases). Germline V gene lookup returns CDR1 SGHAT and CDR2 FQNNGV. The CDR3 is made up of 13 amino acids. V lost 4 bases, J lost 5 bases, and 11 bases lay in between.

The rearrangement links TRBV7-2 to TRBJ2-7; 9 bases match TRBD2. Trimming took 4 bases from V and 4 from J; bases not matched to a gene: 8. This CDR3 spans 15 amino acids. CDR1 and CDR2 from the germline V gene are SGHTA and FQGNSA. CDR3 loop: CASSSPLAGRYEQYF. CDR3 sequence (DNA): TGTGCCAGCAGCTCACCTCTAGCGGGACGATACGAGCAGTACTTC.

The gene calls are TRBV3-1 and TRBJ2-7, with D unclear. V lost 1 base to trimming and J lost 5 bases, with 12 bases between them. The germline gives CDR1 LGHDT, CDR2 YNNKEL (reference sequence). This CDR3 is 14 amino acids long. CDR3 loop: CASSQGSRPNEQYF. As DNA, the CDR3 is TGTGCCAGCAGCCAAGGGTCGAGGCCCAACGAGCAGTACTTC.

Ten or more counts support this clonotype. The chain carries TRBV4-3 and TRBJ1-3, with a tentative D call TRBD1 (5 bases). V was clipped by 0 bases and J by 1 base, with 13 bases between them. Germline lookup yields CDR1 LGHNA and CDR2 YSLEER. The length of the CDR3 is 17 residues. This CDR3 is CASSQDVTGSSGNTIYF. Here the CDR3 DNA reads TGCGCCAGCAGCCAAGATGTTACAGGCAGTTCTGGAAACACCATATATTTT.

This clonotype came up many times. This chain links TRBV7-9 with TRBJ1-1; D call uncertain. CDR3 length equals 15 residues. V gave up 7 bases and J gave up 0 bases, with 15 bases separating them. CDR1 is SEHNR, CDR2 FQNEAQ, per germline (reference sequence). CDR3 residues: CASTRLGSMNTEAFF. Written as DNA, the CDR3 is TGTGCCAGCACGAGGTTGGGATCTATGAACACTGAAGCTTTCTTT.

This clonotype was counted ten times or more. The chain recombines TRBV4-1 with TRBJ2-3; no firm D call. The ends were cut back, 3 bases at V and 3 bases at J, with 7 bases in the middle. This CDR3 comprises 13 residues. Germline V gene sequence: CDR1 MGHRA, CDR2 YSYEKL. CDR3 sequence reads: CASSQEETDTQYF. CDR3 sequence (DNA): TGCGCCAGCAGCCAGGAAGAAACAGATACGCAGTATTTT.

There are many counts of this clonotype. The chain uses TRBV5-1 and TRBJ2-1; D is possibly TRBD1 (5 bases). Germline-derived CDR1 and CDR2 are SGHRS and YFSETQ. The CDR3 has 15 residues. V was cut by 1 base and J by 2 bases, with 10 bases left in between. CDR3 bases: TGCGCCAGCAGCTTGTTGGGGCCCACCTACAATGAGCAGTTCTTC. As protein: CASSLLGPTYNEQFF.

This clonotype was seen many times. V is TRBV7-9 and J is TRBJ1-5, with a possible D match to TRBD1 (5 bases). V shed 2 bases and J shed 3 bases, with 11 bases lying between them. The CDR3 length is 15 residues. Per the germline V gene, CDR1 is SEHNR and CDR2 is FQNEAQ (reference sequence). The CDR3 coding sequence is TGTGCCAGCAGCTTAAGCCGGGACCCCAATCAGCCCCAGCATTTT. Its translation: CASSLSRDPNQPQHF.

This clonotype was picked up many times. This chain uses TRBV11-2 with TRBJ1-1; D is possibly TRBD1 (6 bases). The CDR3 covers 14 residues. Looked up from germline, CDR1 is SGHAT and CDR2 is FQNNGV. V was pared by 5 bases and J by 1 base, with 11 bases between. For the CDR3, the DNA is TGTGCCAGCAGCCTATGGACAGAGAACACTGAAGCTTTCTTT. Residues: CASSLWTENTEAFF.

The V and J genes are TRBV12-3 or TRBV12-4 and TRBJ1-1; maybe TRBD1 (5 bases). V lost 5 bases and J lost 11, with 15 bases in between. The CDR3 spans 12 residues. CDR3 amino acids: CASSGARMRAFF. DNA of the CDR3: TGTGCCAGCAGTGGGGCAAGGATGCGGGCTTTCTTT.

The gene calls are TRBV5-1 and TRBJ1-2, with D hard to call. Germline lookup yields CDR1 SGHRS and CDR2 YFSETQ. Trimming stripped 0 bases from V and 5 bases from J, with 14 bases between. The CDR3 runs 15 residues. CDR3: CASSLGQSLFYGYTF. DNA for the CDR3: TGCGCCAGCAGCTTGGGGCAGTCACTATTTTATGGCTACACCTTC.

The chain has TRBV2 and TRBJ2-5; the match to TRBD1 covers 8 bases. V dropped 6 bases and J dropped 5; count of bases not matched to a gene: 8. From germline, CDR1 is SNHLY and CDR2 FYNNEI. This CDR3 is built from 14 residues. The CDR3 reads CASSPQGGTETQYF. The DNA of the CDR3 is TGTGCCAGCAGCCCACAGGGGGGTACGGAGACCCAGTACTTC.

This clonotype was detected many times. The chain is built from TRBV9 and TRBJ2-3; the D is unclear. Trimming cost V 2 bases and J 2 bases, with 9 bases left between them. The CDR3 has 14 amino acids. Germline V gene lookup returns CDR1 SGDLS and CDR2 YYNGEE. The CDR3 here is CASSVKPATDTQYF. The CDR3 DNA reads TGTGCCAGCAGCGTCAAGCCGGCCACAGATACGCAGTATTTT.

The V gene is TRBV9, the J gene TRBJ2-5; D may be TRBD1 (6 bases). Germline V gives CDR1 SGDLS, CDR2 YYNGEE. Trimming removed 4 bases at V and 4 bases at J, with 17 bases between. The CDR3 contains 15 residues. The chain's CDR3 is CASSQLTGIAETQYF. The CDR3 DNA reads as TGTGCCAGCAGCCAACTTACAGGGATTGCAGAGACCCAGTACTTC.

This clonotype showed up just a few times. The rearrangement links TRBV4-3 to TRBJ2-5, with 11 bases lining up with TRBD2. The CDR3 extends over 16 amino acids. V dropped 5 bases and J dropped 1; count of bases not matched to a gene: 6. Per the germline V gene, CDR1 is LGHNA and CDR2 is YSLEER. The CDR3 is CASSATSGGVQETQYF. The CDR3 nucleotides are TGCGCCAGCAGCGCCACTAGCGGGGGAGTCCAAGAGACCCAGTACTTC.

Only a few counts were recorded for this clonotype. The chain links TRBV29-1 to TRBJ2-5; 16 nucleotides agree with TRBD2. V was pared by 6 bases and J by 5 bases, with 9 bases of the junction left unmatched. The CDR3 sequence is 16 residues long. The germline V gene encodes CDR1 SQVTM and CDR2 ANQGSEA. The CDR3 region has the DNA TGCAGCGTGCGTCCCGGGACTAGCGGGAGGGACGAGACCCAGTACTTC. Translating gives CSVRPGTSGRDETQYF. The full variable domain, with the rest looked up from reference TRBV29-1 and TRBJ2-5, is SAVISQKPSRDICQRGTSLTIQCQVDSQVTMMFWYRQQPGQSLTLIATANQGSEATYESGFVIDKFPISRPNLTFSTLTVSNMSPEDSSIYLCSVRPGTSGRDETQYFGPGTRLLVL.

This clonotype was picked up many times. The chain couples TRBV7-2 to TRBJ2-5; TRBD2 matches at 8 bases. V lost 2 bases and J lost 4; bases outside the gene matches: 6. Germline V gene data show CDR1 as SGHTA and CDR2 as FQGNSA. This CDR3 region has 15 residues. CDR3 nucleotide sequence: TGTGCCAGCAGCTTAAACGGGGGGGCCATAGAGACCCAGTACTTC. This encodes CASSLNGGAIETQYF.